This TCR beta chain was sequenced in a study of shared clonotypes between healthy human individuals. Broader study findings: Naive subsets generally exceeded memory subsets in estimated richness.

Across several immunoSEQ plates, the genomic DNA of each subset was split evenly. Only in-frame clones appear in the TCRdb table, and some are missing; sequencing was by immunoSEQ multiplex PCR. The sample lists more than 1.2 million clones, just under 99% occurring once. Trimming took 0 bases from V and 1 from J, leaving 10 bases between them. This CDR3 is 16 amino acids long. Germline V lookup: CDR1 SGDLS, CDR2 YYNGEE. This clone was seen just once. Its antigen is undetermined. This chain connects TRBV9 to TRBJ1-4; no reliable D call. The specimen was naive CD4+ T cells sorted from blood. Subset given: CD45RA+ positively selected. The TCR sequence derives from a man aged 25-40 years in good health. This CDR3 reads CASSVALGGTNEKLFF. The CDR3 DNA is TGTGCCAGCAGCGTAGCTTTGGGAGGAACTAATGAAAAACTGTTTTTT.